The 5 T cell receptor beta chains reported below all come from one sample, sequenced in a study of cytomegalovirus exposure and HLA in healthy donors. Amplification used 60 Vbeta primers and 13 Jbeta primers. Generated by immunoSEQ multiplex PCR, the TCRdb table keeps only in-frame clones and is missing some. The table has 100,000 to 150,000 clones, more than 80% seen once. The specimen was PBMCs. The receptors derive from a middle-aged woman in good health and CMV-seropositive.

The rearrangement joins TRBV7-3 to TRBJ1-1; 8 bases fit TRBD1. V lost 5 bases to trimming and J lost 4 bases; unmatched junction nucleotides: 9. This CDR3 region has 15 residues. Germline values: CDR1 SGHTA, CDR2 FQGTGA. The CDR3 DNA sequence: TGTGCCAGCAGCCCACAACAGGGGGGTAGCACTGAAGCTTTCTTT. It is translated as CASSPQQGGSTEAFF.

The chain recombines TRBV15 with TRBJ1-1, with no clear D. This CDR3 has 15 residues. Deletions cut 3 bases from V and 0 bases from J, with 11 bases between. Germline CDR1 is LNHNV and CDR2 is YYDKDF (reference sequence). CDR3 bases: TGTGCCACCAGCAGTGCGGCCGAACTGAACACTGAAGCTTTCTTT. This sequence encodes CATSSAAELNTEAFF.

V is TRBV6-5 and J is TRBJ1-2; 7 nucleotides agree with TRBD1. In germline, CDR1 is MNHEY, CDR2 SVGAGI. This CDR3 spans 16 amino acids. J gave up 4 bases and V 0 bases, and 8 bases lay outside the gene matches. CDR3 sequence (DNA): TGTGCCAGCAGTTACTCAACAGGGGCTATCCCCTATGGCTACACCTTC. This sequence encodes CASSYSTGAIPYGYTF.

This clone was counted a few times. One junction end disagrees with the germline gene, perhaps due to a read error. V and J are TRBV2 and TRBJ1-4, with D uncertain. The CDR3 is made up of 13 amino acids. The germline V gene encodes CDR1 SNHLY and CDR2 FYNNEI. In DNA, the CDR3 is TGTGCCACCAGTGACCTGACTCGGGAAAAACTGTTTTTT. This gives the protein CATSDLTREKLFF.

This clone was seen only a few times. The J gene is TRBJ2-3, the V gene TRBV6-4; TRBD1 matches at 9 bases. This CDR3 is built from 14 residues. The trim removed 4 bases at V and 1 base at J, leaving 0 bases unmatched. Germline loops: CDR1 MRHNA, CDR2 SNTAGT. CDR3 in DNA: TGTGCCAGCAGTGGGACAGGGGGCACAGATACGCAGTATTTT. Translated: CASSGTGGTDTQYF.